This T cell receptor (beta chain) was found in a study of blood T cells in healthy people across ages. Germline V CDR1 and CDR2: DFQATT, SNEGSKA (reference sequence). This CDR3 spans 12 amino acids. V lost 3 bases, J lost 1 base, and 6 bases lay in between. A sample-barcoded 5' primer and a J-beta primer mix were used in a second PCR of roughly 6 to 11 cycles. In TCRdb, the 5' RACE reads were re-called with MiXCR into one record per CDR3 protein. The table shows 700,000 to 1,000,000 distinct CDR3 sequences, with more than 40% occurring only once. Sequenced material: blood. This receptor was taken from a man aged 60 to 69 in good health. The chain combines TRBV20-1 with TRBJ2-5; unclear D gene. The CDR3: CSARFAQETQYF. In DNA form, the CDR3 reads TGCAGTGCTAGGTTCGCCCAAGAGACCCAGTACTTC.